Included here is one TCR beta chain sequence, with context. The antigen remains undetermined. Profiled with immunoSEQ multiplex PCR; TCRdb holds only in-frame clones, not every one. The sample holds some 120,000 clones; just over 90% are singletons and the top ten take around 0.2%. These data belong to a study of graft-versus-host responses after intestinal transplantation. This CDR3 is 14 amino acids long. V lost 6 bases and J 0 bases, leaving 11 bases between the germline ends. Germline loops: CDR1 MNHEY, CDR2 SVGAGI. Study results and caveats: Researchers found GvH clones in recipient marrow, and some showed up first in ileum or blood.

The sample consisted of unstimulated CD4+ T cells sorted from spleen or lymph node cells, taken before intestinal transplant. V and J are TRBV6-5 and TRBJ1-1; D gene uncertain. This TCR derives from a human donor who received an intestinal transplant. The CDR3 region is CASSRQYMNTEAFF. CDR3 DNA sequence: TGTGCCAGCAGCCGTCAGTACATGAACACTGAAGCTTTCTTT.